Below are 24 T cell receptor beta chains sequenced from a single sample in a study of T cell repertoires in cytomegalovirus infection. A single record per CDR3 protein comes from TCRdb applying MiXCR to the reads. The sample consists of some 920,000 distinct CDR3 sequences, approximately 33% of them appearing once. Which antigens these TCRs recognize remains unknown. The starting material was cultured CD8+ T cells from PBMCs, obtained from culture after CMV antigen stimulation. These receptors were taken from a human donor in good health (CMV status not recorded). Some clones in this sample may be carry-over from other donors' samples.

In this sample, this clonotype turned up many times. The gene calls are TRBV7-8 and TRBJ2-1; 12 bases align to TRBD2. The CDR3 spans 16 residues. J gave up 4 bases and V 5 bases, and 6 bases lay outside the gene matches. The germline gives CDR1 SGHVS, CDR2 FQNEAQ. DNA for the CDR3: TGTGCCAGCAGCCTCAGGACTAGCGGGGCGTACAATGAGCAGTTCTTC. It specifies CASSLRTSGAYNEQFF.

The chain employs TRBV4-3 and TRBJ1-4, with no clear D. This CDR3 spans 15 amino acids. V lost 0 bases to trimming and J lost 7 bases, with 12 bases between them. Germline V gene sequence: CDR1 LGHNA, CDR2 YSLEER. The CDR3 is CASSQDHGRIEKLFF. For the CDR3, the DNA is TGCGCCAGCAGCCAAGATCATGGTCGGATTGAAAAACTGTTTTTT.

The table lists this clonotype with a few counts. The chain's CDR3 is CASSVGGRGVDTIYF. The CDR3 nucleotides read TGTGCCAGCAGCGTAGGGGGCAGGGGGGTCGACACCATATATTTT. This chain uses TRBV9 with TRBJ1-3; TRBD1 agrees at 7 bases. Per the germline V gene, CDR1 is SGDLS and CDR2 is YYNGEE. The CDR3 contains 15 residues. The V and J ends lost 0 bases and 8 bases, in that order; junction bases with no gene match: 8. Filled out from reference TRBV9 and TRBJ1-3, the complete variable domain reads DSGVTQTPKHLITATGQRVTLRCSPRSGDLSVYWYQQSLDQGLQFLIQYYNGEERAKGNILERFSAQQFPDLHSELNLSSLELGDSALYFCASSVGGRGVDTIYFGEGSWLTVV.

This clonotype has ten or more counts. The rearrangement joins TRBV7-9 to TRBJ1-1; the D gene is possibly TRBD1 (5 bases). Germline CDR1 SEHNR, CDR2 FQNEAQ (reference sequence). V was shortened by 5 bases and J by 0 bases, with 16 bases between the two germline ends. The CDR3 is made up of 16 amino acids. The CDR3 loop reads CASSLADTSMNTEAFF. Here the CDR3 DNA reads TGTGCCAGCAGCCTCGCGGACACCTCCATGAACACTGAAGCTTTCTTT. Combining the CDR3 with reference TRBV7-9 and TRBJ1-1 gives the whole variable domain DTGVSQNPRHKITKRGQNVTFRCDPISEHNRLYWYRQTLGQGPEFLTYFQNEAQLEKSRLLSDRFSAERPKGSFSTLEIQRTEQGDSAMYLCASSLADTSMNTEAFFGQGTRLTVV.

This clonotype came up a few times. CDR3 region: CASSQLTRPDTQYF. In nucleotides, the CDR3 is TGCGCCAGCAGCCAGCTCACCAGGCCAGATACGCAGTATTTT. This rearrangement joins TRBV4-1 to TRBJ2-3; the D is unclear. The CDR3 covers 14 residues. From germline, CDR1 is MGHRA and CDR2 YSYEKL. Deletions cut 3 bases from V and 4 bases from J, with 11 bases between.

This clonotype was counted a few times. The chain recombines TRBV7-2 with TRBJ2-1; TRBD2 might be the D (6 bases). The V end lost 5 bases, the J end lost 8 bases, and 13 bases lay between the germline ends. The CDR3 is 13 amino acids. The germline CDR1 and CDR2 sequences are SGHTA and FQGNSA. The CDR3 DNA reads TGTGCCAGCAGCGGGGACTTGAACGATGAGCAGTTCTTC. Its protein is CASSGDLNDEQFF.

This clonotype occurred a few times. The chain carries TRBV6-6 and TRBJ2-1; 8 positions agree with TRBD2. Germline V gene sequence: CDR1 MNHNY, CDR2 SVGAGI (reference sequence). This CDR3 spans 16 amino acids. With V trimmed by 0 bases and J by 8 bases, 9 bases remained unmatched. CDR3 sequence: CASSYSETGGRYEQFF. The CDR3 DNA follows: TGTGCCAGCAGTTACTCGGAGACGGGGGGGCGGTATGAGCAGTTCTTC.

The rearrangement joins TRBV27 to TRBJ1-4; D unclear. The germline gives CDR1 MNHEY, CDR2 SMNVEV (reference sequence). The V gene lost 6 bases and the J gene lost 1 base, with 15 bases spanning the gap. CDR3 length: 16 residues. The CDR3 DNA is TGTGCCAGCAGAGAACTCGGCCTCCTAACTAATGAAAAACTGTTTTTT. Encoded protein: CASRELGLLTNEKLFF. The whole variable domain, remainder taken from reference TRBV27 and TRBJ1-4, is EAQVTQNPRYLITVTGKKLTVTCSQNMNHEYMSWYRQDPGLGLRQIYYSMNVEVTDKGDVPEGYKVSRKEKRNFPLILESPSPNQTSLYFCASRELGLLTNEKLFFGSGTQLSVL.

This clonotype was seen ten or more times. This chain uses TRBV25-1 with TRBJ2-1; 8 bases align to TRBD2. Germline V gives CDR1 MGHDK, CDR2 SYGVNS. The CDR3 has 20 amino acids. The V and J ends lost 1 base and 2 bases, in that order; junction bases with no gene match: 16. CDR3: CASSELGFVLAGDTYNEQFF. Written as DNA, the CDR3 is TGTGCCAGCAGTGAATTGGGATTTGTCCTAGCGGGCGATACCTACAATGAGCAGTTCTTC.

CDR3 DNA sequence: TGTGCCAGCAGTCGGGGGGCGCCCGGAAACACCATATATTTT. It yields the protein CASSRGAPGNTIYF. The chain uses TRBV27 and TRBJ1-3; tentatively, D is TRBD1 (6 bases). The V gene's germline CDR1 is MNHEY and CDR2 SMNVEV (reference sequence). The CDR3 contains 14 residues. Deletions cut 5 bases from V and 4 bases from J, with 12 bases between.

There are a few counts of this clonotype. The CDR3 sequence is CASSYEIGTPTSTDTQYF. The CDR3 DNA is TGTGCCAGCAGTTACGAGATCGGGACACCTACTAGCACAGATACGCAGTATTTT. This chain connects TRBV6-5 to TRBJ2-3, with D possibly TRBD1 on 6 matching bases. Germline CDR1 MNHEY, CDR2 SVGAGI. V was cut by 2 bases and J by 0 bases, with 18 bases left in between. This CDR3 has 18 residues.

CDR3: CASSYSSGVLFTDTQYF. CDR3 DNA: TGTGCCAGCAGTTATTCATCGGGGGTCCTTTTCACAGATACGCAGTATTTT. The gene calls are TRBV6-2 or TRBV6-3 and TRBJ2-3, with D possibly being TRBD2 (6 bases). Germline V gene lookup returns CDR1 MNHEY and CDR2 SVGEGT. The V end lost 3 bases, the J end lost 2 bases, and 18 bases lay between the germline ends. The CDR3 totals 17 residues.

This sequence joins TRBV6-5 and TRBJ2-5; D is uncertain. V dropped 7 bases and J dropped 0 bases, with 15 bases sitting between them. The CDR3 is made up of 15 amino acids. Germline-derived CDR1 and CDR2 are MNHEY and SVGAGI. The CDR3 protein is CASMPFRRYQETQYF. CDR3 coding DNA: TGTGCCAGCATGCCCTTCCGTAGGTACCAAGAGACCCAGTACTTC.

In this sample, this clonotype turned up a few times. This chain connects TRBV6-1 to TRBJ2-3; 8 bases are shared with TRBD2. Germline CDR1 and CDR2: MNHNS and SASEGT. CDR3 length: 15 amino acids. Trimming at V came to 5 bases and at J to 2 bases, leaving 6 bases not matched to a gene. CDR3 bases: TGTGCCAGCAGTTTTACGGGGGGGGTCACAGATACGCAGTATTTT. Amino acid sequence: CASSFTGGVTDTQYF.

This clonotype has a count of ten or more. The J gene is TRBJ2-2, the V gene TRBV12-3 or TRBV12-4; no reliable D call. The CDR3 runs to 15 residues. Trimming took off 1 base at V and 1 base at J, with 7 bases between the two ends. Here the CDR3 reads CASSLGQRNTGELFF. Here the CDR3 DNA reads TGTGCCAGCAGTTTAGGGCAGCGGAACACCGGGGAGCTGTTTTTT.

The rearrangement joins TRBV5-8 to TRBJ2-7, with TRBD1 identical over 7 bases. Germline CDR1 reads SGHTS; CDR2 reads YDEGEE. This CDR3 region has 17 residues. V lost 4 bases to trimming and J lost 0 bases; unmatched junction nucleotides: 13. The CDR3 coding sequence is TGTGCCAGCAGCCCCTCGGGGCAGGGGGTTTCCTCCTACGAGCAGTACGTC. Translated, it gives CASSPSGQGVSSYEQYV.

This chain connects TRBV4-1 to TRBJ1-6; D not resolved. This CDR3 contains 15 residues. The germline V gene encodes CDR1 MGHRA and CDR2 YSYEKL. With 0 bases removed from V and 4 bases from J, the gap between germline ends came to 7 bases. This CDR3 is CASSQDERYNSPLHF. The CDR3 DNA follows: TGCGCCAGCAGCCAAGATGAACGGTATAATTCACCCCTCCACTTT.

The rearrangement joins TRBV28 to TRBJ2-3; 9 bases agree with TRBD1. Germline lookup yields CDR1 MDHEN and CDR2 SYDVKM. The CDR3 extends over 17 amino acids. Trimming removed 6 bases from V and 4 bases from J; junction bases left unmatched: 14. As DNA, the CDR3 is TGTGCCAGCAGCGGCGGAGGGACAGGGTTAGACGCAGATACGCAGTATTTT. This codes for CASSGGGTGLDADTQYF.

The CDR3: CASSWTSGSTDTQYF. DNA for the CDR3: TGTGCCAGCAGCTGGACTAGCGGAAGCACAGATACGCAGTATTTT. The chain joins TRBV12-3 or TRBV12-4 to TRBJ2-3, with TRBD2 matching 10 bases. The length of the CDR3 is 15 residues. V shed 6 bases and J 0 bases; nucleotides not matched to a gene: 3.

The rearrangement joins TRBV12-3 or TRBV12-4 to TRBJ1-1; D might be TRBD1 (5 bases). Trimming left V 8 bases short and J 3 bases short, with 13 bases between. The CDR3 has 13 amino acids. The CDR3: CASRKGLYTEAFF. CDR3 DNA sequence: TGTGCCAGCCGAAAGGGGCTGTACACTGAAGCTTTCTTT.

In its sample, this clonotype was seen a few times. This chain's CDR3 is CSASTGRGNQPQHF. The CDR3 DNA reads TGCAGTGCATCGACAGGGCGGGGCAATCAGCCCCAGCATTTT. The chain combines TRBV20-1 with TRBJ1-5, with TRBD1 matching 7 bases. CDR1 and CDR2 from the germline V gene are DFQATT and SNEGSKA (reference sequence). The V and J ends lost 6 bases and 2 bases, in that order; junction bases with no gene match: 7. CDR3 length equals 14 residues.

The chain is built from TRBV29-1 and TRBJ2-1, with D possibly being TRBD2 (7 bases). V was trimmed by 4 bases and J by 8 bases, leaving 24 bases between them. CDR3 size: 16 residues. Germline CDR1 is SQVTM and CDR2 is ANQGSEA. The CDR3 loop reads CSVVGGDSVRGDEQFF. The CDR3 DNA reads as TGCAGCGTTGTAGGGGGGGACTCGGTCCGGGGAGATGAGCAGTTCTTC.

The table lists this clonotype with a few counts. The genes are TRBV7-9 and TRBJ2-7; D not resolved. The CDR3 runs to 14 residues. Trimming left V 0 bases short and J 2 bases short, with 8 bases between. CDR1 SEHNR and CDR2 FQNEAQ come from the germline V gene (reference sequence). The CDR3 DNA sequence: TGTGCCAGCAGCTTAGCGAGGACCGCCTACGAGCAGTACTTC. Protein sequence: CASSLARTAYEQYF.

This clonotype came up many times. The chain has TRBV7-2 and TRBJ2-7, with unresolved D. The germline V gene encodes CDR1 SGHTA and CDR2 FQGNSA. The CDR3 extends over 14 amino acids. V was cut by 8 bases and J by 4 bases, with 18 bases left in between. CDR3 residues: CASSIGLGRYEQYV. CDR3 DNA: TGTGCCAGCTCAATCGGGTTGGGAAGATACGAGCAGTACGTC.